This TCR beta chain was found in a study of blood T cells in healthy people across ages. Overall study findings and caveats: The unsorted PBMCs prevented any conclusive comparison of naive versus antigen-experienced cells.

In the case of this clonotype: Antigen specificity is unknown. Mismatch with germline at one junction end may stem from a read error.

The CDR3 covers 11 residues. Each sample had at least 6 million PBMCs isolated. A second PCR of about 7 to 11 cycles used a sample-barcoded 5' primer and a J-beta primer mix. Each of the cDNA molecules was tagged by a template-switch adaptor with 12 random nucleotides. Using its own MiXCR run on the 5' RACE reads, TCRdb lists one record per CDR3 protein. This sample has about a million distinct CDR3 sequences, with roughly two fifths found just once. J is TRBJ2-7 and V is TRBV12-3 or TRBV12-4, with D perhaps TRBD2 (5 bases). The sample taken for sequencing was blood. This receptor was obtained from a man aged 18 to 29 in good health. The chain's CDR3 is CASSLGSLTYF. CDR3 bases: TGTGCCAGCAGCTTAGGGAGTCTTACGTACTTC.